The next 16 T cell receptor beta chains were all read from a single sample in a study of T cells after yellow fever vaccination. In TCRdb, the 5' RACE reads were re-called with MiXCR into one record per CDR3 protein. The sample yields around 610,000 distinct CDR3 sequences, less than 15% seen once. The sample consisted of PBMCs, taken on the day of the yellow fever booster vaccination. The receptors come from a young man who received the YFV17D yellow fever vaccine.

The CDR3 protein is CATSDPRVAGVTQYF. The CDR3 DNA reads as TGTGCCACCAGTGATCCCCGGGTAGCGGGAGTTACGCAGTATTTT. V is TRBV24-1 and J is TRBJ2-3, with 9 bases fitting TRBD2. The V gene end was trimmed by 3 bases and the J gene end by 8 bases; junction bases not matched to a gene: 8. This CDR3 has 15 amino acids. CDR1 KGHDR and CDR2 SFDVKD come from the germline V gene.

This clonotype has only a few counts. The rearrangement links TRBV6-5 to TRBJ2-4; D not certain. Germline V gene lookup returns CDR1 MNHEY and CDR2 SVGAGI. The CDR3 consists of 15 residues. Trimming took off 4 bases at V and 0 bases at J, with 10 bases between the two ends. For the CDR3, the DNA is TGTGCCAGCAGTTCGCCGACATTAGCCAAAAACATTCAGTACTTC. Its protein product is CASSSPTLAKNIQYF.

The chain uses TRBV5-1 and TRBJ2-3, with D perhaps TRBD1 (6 bases). Trimming took off 5 bases at V and 6 bases at J, with 22 bases between the two ends. This CDR3 region has 16 residues. Per the germline V gene, CDR1 is SGHRS and CDR2 is YFSETQ. The CDR3 spells CASRYRGPGAGDTQYF. CDR3 nucleotide sequence: TGCGCCAGCAGATACCGTGGCCCAGGGGCTGGGGATACGCAGTATTTT.

The CDR3: CASSLPRDRVEGNTIYF. The CDR3 DNA reads as TGTGCCAGCAGTTTGCCCCGGGACAGGGTTGAAGGAAACACCATATATTTT. The chain employs TRBV28 and TRBJ1-3; 9 bases map to TRBD1. The CDR3 has 17 amino acids. The V gene's germline CDR1 is MDHEN and CDR2 SYDVKM. The V gene end was trimmed by 3 bases and the J gene end by 4 bases; junction bases not matched to a gene: 10.

This clonotype has only one observation. The CDR3 loop reads CASSSSRGGETQYF. DNA of the CDR3: TGTGCCAGCAGCTCGTCGCGGGGTGGCGAGACCCAGTACTTC. The chain recombines TRBV5-6 with TRBJ2-5, with a tentative D call TRBD2 (6 bases). Per germline, CDR1 SGHDT and CDR2 YYEEEE. Trimming removed 3 bases from V and 5 bases from J, with 14 bases in between. The CDR3 has 14 residues.

Only a few counts were recorded for this clonotype. In DNA form, the CDR3 reads TGCGCCAGCAGCCAAGATTTTGGGACAGGGGAGACCCAGTACTTC. The encoded protein is CASSQDFGTGETQYF. This rearrangement joins TRBV4-3 to TRBJ2-5; TRBD1 aligns across 9 bases. The V gene's germline CDR1 is LGHNA and CDR2 YSLEER. V trimming: 0 bases; J trimming: 5 bases; junction bases outside the gene matches: 4. The CDR3 is 15 amino acids.

The genes are TRBV19 and TRBJ2-1; TRBD2 is a possible D gene (6 bases). The germline CDR1 and CDR2 sequences are LNHDA and SQIVND (reference sequence). The CDR3 extends over 15 amino acids. Trimming stripped 5 bases from V and 1 base from J, with 12 bases between. CDR3 loop: CASSWRAGSYNEQFF. DNA of the CDR3: TGTGCCAGTAGTTGGAGGGCTGGATCCTACAATGAGCAGTTCTTC.

The chain employs TRBV6-5 and TRBJ2-4; D remains unclear. Germline lookup yields CDR1 MNHEY and CDR2 SVGAGI. Trimming removed 2 bases from V and 1 base from J, with 6 bases in between. This CDR3 has 14 residues. CDR3 loop: CASSYAGAKNIQYF. For the CDR3, the DNA is TGTGCCAGCAGTTACGCCGGGGCCAAAAACATTCAGTACTTC.

In its sample, this clonotype was seen a few times. The rearrangement joins TRBV18 to TRBJ1-2, with D perhaps matching TRBD1 (5 bases). The CDR3 is 15 amino acids. The V end was cut by 2 bases, the J end by 6 bases, with 16 bases between. Germline loops: CDR1 KGHSH, CDR2 LQKENI. The CDR3 here is CASSPTVGGIDGYTF. The CDR3, as DNA: TGTGCCAGCTCACCAACAGTGGGGGGTATCGATGGCTACACCTTC.

This clonotype appeared a few times. CDR3 loop: CASRVAGGSYEQYF. DNA of the CDR3: TGTGCCAGCAGGGTGGCAGGGGGTTCATACGAGCAGTACTTC. The chain joins TRBV5-6 to TRBJ2-7, with 7 bases matching TRBD1. In germline, CDR1 is SGHDT, CDR2 YYEEEE. The junction had 9 bases not matched to a gene; V was cut back by 5 bases and J by 4 bases. This CDR3 has 14 amino acids.

A word on this clonotype: Its ends do not fully match the called genes, so a read error is possible. The chain is built from TRBV12-3 or TRBV12-4 and TRBJ1-3; D gene uncertain. This CDR3 has 12 amino acids. The CDR3 DNA reads as TGTGCCAGCAGTCAGAACGGAAACACCATACATTTT. Amino acid sequence: CASSQNGNTIHF.

This clonotype was picked up a small number of times. The chain joins TRBV7-9 to TRBJ2-7; no firm D call. Per the germline V gene, CDR1 is SEHNR and CDR2 is FQNEAQ (reference sequence). The V and J ends lost 3 bases and 1 base respectively, with 10 bases between them. The CDR3 has 14 residues. The CDR3 reads CASSLTQSSYEQYF. DNA for the CDR3: TGTGCCAGCAGCTTGACCCAGTCATCCTACGAGCAGTACTTC.

Only a few counts were recorded for this clonotype. The chain has TRBV25-1 and TRBJ2-1, with D possibly TRBD1 on 6 matching bases. Germline CDR1 and CDR2: MGHDK and SYGVNS. This CDR3 is 15 amino acids long. Trimming took 3 bases from V and 4 from J, leaving 13 bases between them. The CDR3 DNA reads TGTGCCAGCAGTGATTCCGTCAGGGGTTACAATGAGCAGTTCTTC. It specifies CASSDSVRGYNEQFF.

The chain uses TRBV6-5 and TRBJ2-1, with 8 nucleotides matching TRBD2. CDR1 and CDR2 from the germline V gene are MNHEY and SVGAGI. The CDR3 spans 16 residues. J gave up 4 bases and V 2 bases, and 7 bases lay outside the gene matches. This CDR3 is CASSYGPGGGYNEQFF. In DNA form, the CDR3 reads TGTGCCAGCAGTTACGGGCCGGGAGGGGGATACAATGAGCAGTTCTTC.

The CDR3 sequence: CASSRRDSDYNEQFF. The CDR3 bases are TGTGCCAGCAGCCGCCGGGACAGCGATTACAATGAGCAGTTCTTC. This rearrangement joins TRBV7-2 to TRBJ2-1; 7 bases map to TRBD1. Germline CDR1 and CDR2: SGHTA and FQGNSA. J gave up 4 bases and V 5 bases, and 8 bases lay outside the gene matches. CDR3 size: 15 residues.

This clonotype was counted a few times. V is TRBV7-2 and J is TRBJ2-7, with D hard to call. V lost 2 bases and J 2 bases, leaving 7 bases between the germline ends. Germline CDR1 is SGHTA and CDR2 is FQGNSA. This CDR3 comprises 13 residues. Here the CDR3 reads CASSLTSTYEQYF. CDR3 nucleotide sequence: TGTGCCAGCAGCTTAACTTCTACCTACGAGCAGTACTTC.